The next 18 T cell receptor beta chains were all read from a single sample in a study of glioma-infiltrating T cells. Using RNA template, CDR3s of TCR alpha and beta were amplified with iRepertoire arm-PCR. TCRdb re-analysed the multiplex PCR reads in MiXCR, keeping a single row per CDR3 protein. The sample includes more than 350,000 distinct CDR3 sequences, 41% seen only once; the top ten take about 11%. Material: glioma tissue, nonneoplastic brain tissue, or PBMCs (not recorded which). These receptors came from a human donor with low-grade glioma or glioblastoma, undergoing nonglioma brain surgery, or in good health (not recorded which).

At least ten counts were recorded for this clonotype. J is TRBJ2-7 and V is TRBV6-1; D is uncertain. The CDR3 runs to 13 residues. The ends were cut back, 6 bases at V and 2 bases at J, with 11 bases in the middle. Germline V gene sequence: CDR1 MNHNS, CDR2 SASEGT. CDR3 loop: CASSWTGPYEQYF. The CDR3 nucleotides read TGTGCCAGCAGCTGGACGGGTCCCTACGAGCAGTACTTC.

The rearrangement joins TRBV4-1 to TRBJ2-7; maybe TRBD2 (6 bases). Germline V gene lookup returns CDR1 MGHRA and CDR2 YSYEKL. V was pared by 0 bases and J by 0 bases, with 12 bases between. The CDR3 is 16 amino acids. The CDR3 DNA follows: TGCGCCAGCAGCCAAGATTTTGCGGGGAGCTCCTACGAGCAGTACTTC. Encoded protein: CASSQDFAGSSYEQYF.

Worth noting for this clonotype: This may be a read error: a much more frequent sequence differs by one nucleotide. The chain carries TRBV10-3 and TRBJ1-5; D is perhaps TRBD1 (6 bases). Germline V CDR1 and CDR2: ENHRY, SYGVKD. CDR3 size: 16 residues. The V and J ends lost 3 bases and 2 bases respectively, with 14 bases between them. The CDR3, as DNA: TGTGCCATCAGTGAATGGGGGCCAGGGGGCAATCAGCCCCAGCATTTT. It translates to CAISEWGPGGNQPQHF.

The genes are TRBV7-2 and TRBJ2-3; 8 bases map to TRBD1. The CDR3 is 16 residues long. With 1 base clipped from V and 1 base from J, the junction kept 4 bases outside the gene matches. Germline lookup yields CDR1 SGHTA and CDR2 FQGNSA. Here the CDR3 reads CASSLVQGAGTDTQYF. In DNA form, the CDR3 reads TGTGCCAGCAGCTTAGTCCAGGGGGCGGGCACAGATACGCAGTATTTT.

Note on this clonotype: An end of the junction does not agree with germline; a read error may underlie this. The chain recombines TRBV28 with TRBJ2-7; no clear D. The CDR3 totals 12 residues. Germline V gene sequence: CDR1 MDHEN, CDR2 SYDVKM. DNA of the CDR3: TGTGCCAGAAGTTTATGGATCTACGAGCAGTACTTC. Translating gives CARSLWIYEQYF.

This chain links TRBV27 with TRBJ2-1; D possibly corresponds to TRBD1 (6 bases). Looked up from germline, CDR1 is MNHEY and CDR2 is SMNVEV (reference sequence). The CDR3 sequence is 14 residues long. V lost 6 bases, J lost 12 bases, and 21 bases lay in between. DNA for the CDR3: TGTGCCAGCAGCACAGGGCCCACCTACGATGGGCAGTTCTTC. Translating it yields CASSTGPTYDGQFF.

V usage is TRBV29-1 and J usage is TRBJ1-1, with D tentatively TRBD1 (6 bases). V lost 6 bases to trimming and J lost 1 base, with 15 bases between them. CDR3 length: 14 amino acids. Germline-derived CDR1 and CDR2 are SQVTM and ANQGSEA. The CDR3 DNA reads as TGCAGCGTCCGGACGGGGGGCTGGAACACTGAAGCTTTCTTT. Amino acid sequence: CSVRTGGWNTEAFF. The full variable domain, completed using reference TRBV29-1 and TRBJ1-1, is SAVISQKPSRDICQRGTSLTIQCQVDSQVTMMFWYRQQPGQSLTLIATANQGSEATYESGFVIDKFPISRPNLTFSTLTVSNMSPEDSSIYLCSVRTGGWNTEAFFGQGTRLTVV.

This clonotype occurred many times. CDR3 coding DNA: TGTGCCAGCAGTTACGACAGGGGGAGTTCACCCCTCCACTTT. This gives the protein CASSYDRGSSPLHF. The genes are TRBV27 and TRBJ1-6; 9 bases map to TRBD1. Trimming took 4 bases from V and 9 from J; bases not matched to a gene: 4. CDR3 size: 14 residues. Germline assignment: CDR1 MNHEY and CDR2 SMNVEV (reference sequence).

This chain connects TRBV5-1 to TRBJ1-3; D is undetermined. The CDR3 totals 16 residues. CDR1 is SGHRS, CDR2 YFSETQ, per germline. Trimming removed 1 base at V and 0 bases at J, with 11 bases between. CDR3 in DNA: TGCGCCAGCAGCTTGAGTGCAGCTCACTCTGGAAACACCATATATTTT. Its translation: CASSLSAAHSGNTIYF.

This clonotype was recorded a few times. The chain uses TRBV4-2 and TRBJ2-3; 7 bases match TRBD1. The CDR3 totals 16 residues. J gave up 0 bases and V 0 bases, and 3 bases lay outside the gene matches. Germline V CDR1 and CDR2: LGHNA, YNFKEQ. CDR3 bases: TGTGCCAGCAGCCAAGATGAGGGGGCTAGCACAGATACGCAGTATTTT. Protein: CASSQDEGASTDTQYF.

The chain recombines TRBV25-1 with TRBJ2-3; 11 nucleotides agree with TRBD2. CDR1 MGHDK and CDR2 SYGVNS come from the germline V gene. V was pared by 1 base and J by 1 base, with 7 bases of the junction left unmatched. CDR3 length: 18 residues. This CDR3 is CASSESVRTSGRTDTQYF. For the CDR3, the DNA is TGTGCCAGCAGTGAATCCGTCCGGACTAGCGGGCGCACAGATACGCAGTATTTT.

The chain carries TRBV28 and TRBJ2-2; the D gene could be TRBD1 or TRBD2 (5 bases each). This CDR3 region has 12 residues. Trimming took off 8 bases at V and 9 bases at J, with 13 bases between the two ends. Germline CDR1 MDHEN, CDR2 SYDVKM. The CDR3 DNA reads TGTGCCAGCCGCTTGGGGGACCGGGAGCTGTTTTTT. It encodes CASRLGDRELFF.

The J gene is TRBJ2-7, the V gene TRBV2, with D unclear. V lost 5 bases, J lost 3 bases, and 11 bases lay in between. Germline values: CDR1 SNHLY, CDR2 FYNNEI. This CDR3 comprises 13 residues. In DNA, the CDR3 is TGTGCCAGCAGTCCCCAAAAGAACTACGAGCAGTACTTC. Its protein product is CASSPQKNYEQYF.

The chain carries TRBV24-1 and TRBJ2-1; 8 bases line up with TRBD2. From germline, CDR1 is KGHDR and CDR2 SFDVKD. Losses at the gene ends were 4 bases for V and 5 bases for J; bases not matched to a gene: 9. The CDR3 loop spans 16 amino acids. CDR3 nucleotide sequence: TGTGCCACCAGTGACCCGGGACTAGAGGGAGACAATGAGCAGTTCTTC. It yields the protein CATSDPGLEGDNEQFF.

This clonotype has more than one count but fewer than ten. The chain combines TRBV18 with TRBJ1-1; perhaps TRBD1 as D (5 bases). Germline V gene lookup returns CDR1 KGHSH and CDR2 LQKENI. The CDR3 loop spans 15 amino acids. V lost 0 bases and J 4 bases, leaving 12 bases between the germline ends. CDR3 region: CASSPPLGGGTEAFF. The CDR3 DNA is TGTGCCAGCTCACCACCCCTGGGGGGGGGCACTGAAGCTTTCTTT. The complete variable domain, with remaining parts taken from reference TRBV18 and TRBJ1-1, reads NAGVMQNPRHLVRRRGQEARLRCSPMKGHSHVYWYRQLPEEGLKFMVYLQKENIIDESGMPKERFSAEFPKEGPSILRIQQVVRGDSAAYFCASSPPLGGGTEAFFGQGTRLTVV.

The sample holds a few counts of this clonotype. The J gene is TRBJ2-1, the V gene TRBV4-1; no definite D call. V shed 2 bases and J shed 8 bases, with 10 bases lying between them. Germline V CDR1 and CDR2: MGHRA, YSYEKL. This CDR3 contains 13 residues. CDR3 nucleotide sequence: TGCGCCAGCAGCCAAACTACAACCTATGAGCAGTTCTTC. This sequence encodes CASSQTTTYEQFF.

Comment on this clonotype: A single base separates this from a much larger clone, so it may be a read error. V and J are TRBV6-1 and TRBJ1-1, with D unclear. The germline gives CDR1 MNHNS, CDR2 SASEGT. V lost 8 bases to trimming and J lost 1 base, with 17 bases between them. The length of the CDR3 is 15 residues. CDR3 in DNA: TGTGCCAGCCGCACTGGTGGGCAGACGAACACTGAAGCTTTCTTT. Its protein is CASRTGGQTNTEAFF.

This chain uses TRBV4-2 with TRBJ2-3; TRBD2 matches at 12 bases. Per the germline V gene, CDR1 is LGHNA and CDR2 is YNFKEQ. The CDR3 covers 20 residues. V was clipped by 0 bases and J by 1 base; unmatched bases: 11. The CDR3 nucleotides are TGTGCCAGCAGCCAAGACAGCCTAGCGGGAGGGTGGTTGGGCACAGATACGCAGTATTTT. This codes for CASSQDSLAGGWLGTDTQYF.